These 29 T cell receptor beta chains share one sample of origin, sequenced in a study of control samples from healthy donors and cancer patients. TCRdb's table, derived via immunoSEQ multiplex PCR, lists solely in-frame clones and lacks some. The table includes about 150,000 clones, more than 85% detected once. The source material was blood. The origin of the receptors is a man over 45 in good health.

V gene TRBV5-1 combines with J gene TRBJ2-4, with D unclear. This CDR3 contains 13 residues. The germline V gene has CDR1 SGHRS and CDR2 YFSETQ. V was shortened by 0 bases and J by 2 bases, with 3 bases between the two germline ends. The CDR3 sequence: CASSLDPKNIQYF. DNA of the CDR3: TGCGCCAGCAGCTTGGACCCCAAAAACATTCAGTACTTC. Full variable domain (remainder filled in from reference TRBV5-1 and TRBJ2-4): KAGVTQTPRYLIKTRGQQVTLSCSPISGHRSVSWYQQTPGQGLQFLFEYFSETQRNKGNFPGRFSGRQFSNSRSEMNVSTLELGDSALYLCASSLDPKNIQYFGAGTRLSVL.

The chain couples TRBV5-1 to TRBJ2-7; 7 bases fit TRBD1. V lost 3 bases and J lost 4; bases outside the gene matches: 7. Germline V gene sequence: CDR1 SGHRS, CDR2 YFSETQ. The CDR3 contains 14 residues. CDR3 nucleotides: TGCGCCAGCAGCTCGGGGACAGCCCCGTACGAGCAGTACTTC. Translation: CASSSGTAPYEQYF.

The chain employs TRBV9 and TRBJ2-1, with 7 bases identical to TRBD1. This CDR3 spans 15 amino acids. Germline CDR1 reads SGDLS; CDR2 reads YYNGEE. Germline trimming cut 4 bases from V and 2 bases from J; bases unmatched to any gene: 6. DNA for the CDR3: TGTGCCAGCAGCCCCCAGGGGGTCCCCTACAATGAGCAGTTCTTC. This gives the protein CASSPQGVPYNEQFF.

The V and J genes are TRBV11-2 and TRBJ1-1; possible D gene TRBD1, 6 bases. The CDR3 is made up of 16 amino acids. Germline values: CDR1 SGHAT, CDR2 FQNNGV. Trimming left V 1 base short and J 2 bases short, with 14 bases between. The CDR3, as DNA: TGTGCCAGCAGCTTAGGGCGGGGTGGGGGCAACACTGAAGCTTTCTTT. Translation gives CASSLGRGGGNTEAFF.

The chain has TRBV18 and TRBJ2-7, with D perhaps assigned TRBD1 or TRBD2 (5 bases each). Trimming removed 3 bases at V and 2 bases at J, with 14 bases between. CDR1 and CDR2 (germline): KGHSH, LQKENI. This CDR3 contains 15 residues. The CDR3 DNA is TGTGCCAGCTCACCCCGTGGGACGGAGGCCTACGAGCAGTACTTC. It is translated as CASSPRGTEAYEQYF.

The rearrangement uses TRBV4-1 and TRBJ2-7; no definite D call. Germline CDR1 MGHRA, CDR2 YSYEKL. CDR3 length: 16 residues. V lost 6 bases to trimming and J lost 2 bases, with 20 bases between them. CDR3 DNA: TGCGCCAGCAGTAGGCCCAACATCGGTACTACCTACGAGCAGTACTTC. It translates to CASSRPNIGTTYEQYF.

The chain employs TRBV28 and TRBJ1-1, with D unclear. The CDR3 contains 14 residues. Germline CDR1 MDHEN, CDR2 SYDVKM. V was clipped by 5 bases and J by 1 base, with 11 bases between them. CDR3 amino acids: CASSPTWANTEAFF. The CDR3 DNA is TGTGCCAGCAGTCCCACTTGGGCGAACACTGAAGCTTTCTTT.

The chain uses TRBV10-2 and TRBJ2-3, with a tentative D call TRBD1 (5 bases). Germline loops: CDR1 WSHSY, CDR2 SAAADI. V was cut by 4 bases and J by 2 bases, with 10 bases left in between. This CDR3 contains 14 residues. The CDR3 region is CASSGTGHTDTQYF. For the CDR3, the DNA is TGCGCCAGCAGTGGTACAGGTCACACAGATACGCAGTATTTT.

The chain uses TRBV5-8 and TRBJ2-3, with 8 bases matching TRBD2. The germline V gene has CDR1 SGHTS and CDR2 YDEGEE. The CDR3 runs 18 residues. Trimming took 3 bases from V and 2 from J; bases not matched to a gene: 14. The CDR3 DNA reads as TGTGCCAGCAGCTCGAATGTATCTCCTAGCGGGTACACAGATACGCAGTATTTT. Its translation is CASSSNVSPSGYTDTQYF.

The rearrangement links TRBV28 to TRBJ1-2; weak D call: TRBD1 (5 bases). The CDR3 runs to 13 residues. Trimming cost V 6 bases and J 3 bases, with 11 bases left between them. CDR1 and CDR2 (germline): MDHEN, SYDVKM. CDR3: CASSSGTYYGYTF. The CDR3 DNA reads TGTGCCAGCAGCAGTGGGACCTACTATGGCTACACCTTC.

The chain joins TRBV1 to TRBJ2-5; TRBD2, as called in the table, went unchecked against the DNA. TRBV1 is described as a pseudogene. CDR3 length equals 15 residues. The CDR3 bases are TGCACCAGCAGCCAATGGAGAGCAACCCAAGAGACCCAGTACTTC. Translating it yields CTSSQWRATQETQYF.

This clone was found once. This chain connects TRBV7-8 to TRBJ1-5; 7 nucleotides match TRBD1. J was trimmed by 0 bases and V by 4 bases; bases with no gene match: 6. This CDR3 is built from 16 residues. CDR1 and CDR2 from the germline V gene are SGHVS and FQNEAQ. As DNA, the CDR3 is TGTGCCAGCAGCTCACAGGGGCCGTATAGCAATCAGCCCCAGCATTTT. Its translation is CASSSQGPYSNQPQHF.

The chain is built from TRBV4-1 and TRBJ2-1; 11 bases agree with TRBD2. Germline V gene lookup returns CDR1 MGHRA and CDR2 YSYEKL. V shed 9 bases, J shed 3 bases, and the junction held 7 bases outside the gene matches. The CDR3 extends over 15 amino acids. The CDR3 sequence: CASGAGTSGYNEQFF. The CDR3 bases are TGCGCCAGTGGCGCAGGGACTAGCGGCTACAATGAGCAGTTCTTC.

This chain connects TRBV14 to TRBJ1-6; no reliable D call. The germline V and J ends were trimmed by 3 bases and 5 bases, with 11 bases remaining between them. The CDR3 loop spans 15 amino acids. In germline, CDR1 is SGHDN, CDR2 FVKESK. The CDR3 is CASSHIGPNNSPLHF. CDR3 nucleotides: TGTGCCAGCAGCCACATAGGCCCGAATAATTCACCCCTCCACTTT.

This chain joins TRBV4-1 and TRBJ2-7, with D perhaps TRBD2 (5 bases). The CDR3 extends over 16 amino acids. Looked up from germline, CDR1 is MGHRA and CDR2 is YSYEKL. The ends were cut back, 4 bases at V and 0 bases at J, with 16 bases in the middle. As DNA, the CDR3 is TGCGCCAGCAGCCCAGTAGTCGCGGACTCCTCCTACGAGCAGTACTTC. Protein sequence: CASSPVVADSSYEQYF.

The chain recombines TRBV19 with TRBJ1-1; 7 positions agree with TRBD1. This CDR3 is built from 15 residues. Germline-derived CDR1 and CDR2 are LNHDA and SQIVND (reference sequence). V lost 3 bases, J lost 10 bases, and 14 bases stayed unmatched. CDR3: CASSISTGMFGGAFF. The DNA for the CDR3 is TGTGCCAGTAGTATTTCGACAGGGATGTTTGGGGGAGCTTTCTTT. Full variable domain (rest looked up from reference TRBV19 and TRBJ1-1): DGGITQSPKYLFRKEGQNVTLSCEQNLNHDAMYWYRQDPGQGLRLIYYSQIVNDFQKGDIAEGYSVSREKKESFPLTVTSAQKNPTAFYLCASSISTGMFGGAFFGQGTRLTVV.

This clone occurred a few times. V gene TRBV9 combines with J gene TRBJ1-5, with 7 bases matching TRBD1. Trimming took 2 bases from V and 10 from J; bases not matched to a gene: 12. This CDR3 has 15 residues. From germline, CDR1 is SGDLS and CDR2 YYNGEE. This chain's CDR3 is CASSVDGTVFSPQHF. For the CDR3, the DNA is TGTGCCAGCAGCGTGGACGGGACAGTGTTTAGTCCCCAGCATTTT.

The rearrangement uses TRBV28 and TRBJ2-2; possible D gene TRBD2, 6 bases. Germline assignment: CDR1 MDHEN and CDR2 SYDVKM. The CDR3 is 15 amino acids. V was clipped by 3 bases and J by 7 bases, with 15 bases between them. CDR3 sequence reads: CASSLGSAGNGELFF. The CDR3 bases are TGTGCCAGCAGTTTGGGCAGTGCGGGAAACGGGGAGCTGTTTTTT.

This clone appeared a single time. This CDR3 is CASSTRGGTSDTQYF. CDR3 in DNA: TGTGCCAGCAGTACCAGGGGGGGGACTTCAGATACGCAGTATTTT. The genes are TRBV6-6 and TRBJ2-3; D may match TRBD1 or TRBD2 (7 bases each). Between the trimmed V and J ends, which lost 5 bases and 4 bases, there was a span of 16 bases. CDR1 MNHNY and CDR2 SVGAGI come from the germline V gene (reference sequence). This CDR3 comprises 15 residues.

This clone came up once. CDR3 residues: CSVERLGETQYF. DNA of the CDR3: TGCAGCGTTGAACGGTTGGGTGAGACCCAGTACTTC. This chain joins TRBV29-1 and TRBJ2-5; unclear D gene. The CDR3 runs to 12 residues. The germline V gene encodes CDR1 SQVTM and CDR2 ANQGSEA. V lost 2 bases to trimming and J lost 5 bases, with 9 bases between them.

The rearrangement links TRBV9 to TRBJ2-7; 9 nucleotides line up with TRBD2. V dropped 4 bases and J dropped 0; count of bases not matched to a gene: 8. Germline V CDR1 and CDR2: SGDLS, YYNGEE. CDR3 length: 16 residues. Here the CDR3 reads CASSRVAGASSYEQYF. The CDR3 nucleotides are TGTGCCAGCAGCAGGGTAGCGGGAGCGAGCTCCTACGAGCAGTACTTC.

In this sample, this clone turned up a few times. The chain carries TRBV7-9 and TRBJ1-1; D is unresolved. The germline V and J ends were trimmed by 0 bases and 5 bases, with 7 bases remaining between them. The CDR3 runs 13 residues. From germline, CDR1 is SEHNR and CDR2 FQNEAQ (reference sequence). The DNA of the CDR3 is TGTGCCAGCAGCTTAGCGGGAGTGACTGAAGCTTTCTTT. This translates into CASSLAGVTEAFF.

The J gene is TRBJ2-3, the V gene TRBV7-9; TRBD2 might be the D (6 bases). V was trimmed by 11 bases and J by 2 bases, leaving 8 bases between them. The germline gives CDR1 SEHNR, CDR2 FQNEAQ (reference sequence). The CDR3 consists of 11 residues. CDR3 DNA sequence: TGTGCCTCGGGGGACACAGATACGCAGTATTTT. The encoded protein is CASGDTDTQYF.

This clone was detected only a few times. The junction does not match germline at one end; this may be a read error. The rearrangement links TRBV6-1 to TRBJ1-2; 11 bases fit TRBD1. The CDR3 runs to 15 residues. CDR1 is MNHNS, CDR2 SASEGT, per germline. CDR3 region: CASREGTGGSYGYTF. CDR3 nucleotide sequence: TGTGCCAGCAGAGAAGGGACAGGGGGTAGTTATGGCTACACCTTC.

The rearrangement uses TRBV19 and TRBJ1-6, with 7 bases matching TRBD1. Germline values: CDR1 LNHDA, CDR2 SQIVND (reference sequence). V gave up 6 bases and J gave up 7 bases; unmatched junction bases: 9. This CDR3 has 15 amino acids. CDR3 residues: CASSKQGFGNSPLHF. For the CDR3, the DNA is TGTGCCAGTAGCAAACAGGGGTTCGGGAATTCACCCCTCCACTTT. Drawing the rest from reference TRBV19 and TRBJ1-6, the complete variable domain is DGGITQSPKYLFRKEGQNVTLSCEQNLNHDAMYWYRQDPGQGLRLIYYSQIVNDFQKGDIAEGYSVSREKKESFPLTVTSAQKNPTAFYLCASSKQGFGNSPLHFGNGTRLTVT.

The chain has TRBV5-4 and TRBJ2-5; TRBD2 matches at 8 bases. J gave up 2 bases and V 4 bases, and 4 bases lay outside the gene matches. Per the germline V gene, CDR1 is SGHNT and CDR2 is YYREEE (reference sequence). CDR3 length: 14 amino acids. The CDR3 DNA reads TGTGCCAGCAGCCTTAGCGGGGCACAAGAGACCCAGTACTTC. This gives the protein CASSLSGAQETQYF. Supplemented by reference TRBV5-4 and TRBJ2-5, the full variable domain reads ETGVTQSPTHLIKTRGQQVTLRCSSQSGHNTVSWYQQALGQGPQFIFQYYREEENGRGNFPPRFSGLQFPNYSSELNVNALELDDSALYLCASSLSGAQETQYFGPGTRLLVL.

The chain recombines TRBV3-1 (or the pseudogene TRBV3-2) with TRBJ2-5; possible D gene TRBD1, 6 bases. V lost 3 bases and J 5 bases, leaving 19 bases between the germline ends. The CDR3 is made up of 16 amino acids. Germline CDR1 and CDR2: LGHDT and YNNKEL (reference sequence). Written as DNA, the CDR3 is TGTGCCAGCAGCCACACCTCAGGGGTCCGAGGGGAGACCCAGTACTTC. This translates into CASSHTSGVRGETQYF.

The J gene is TRBJ2-3, the V gene TRBV25-1, with 7 bases that match TRBD1. CDR1 and CDR2 from the germline V gene are MGHDK and SYGVNS. The V and J ends lost 4 bases and 2 bases, in that order; junction bases with no gene match: 6. The CDR3 contains 15 residues. The CDR3 loop is CASSVGTVYTDTQYF. The CDR3 region has the DNA TGTGCCAGCAGTGTCGGGACAGTATACACAGATACGCAGTATTTT.

The CDR3 DNA follows: TGTGCCACCAGCAGAGATGGGGTACCAGATACGCAGTATTTT. Protein sequence: CATSRDGVPDTQYF. V gene TRBV15 combines with J gene TRBJ2-3; D unresolved. This CDR3 spans 14 amino acids. Germline V gene data show CDR1 as LNHNV and CDR2 as YYDKDF (reference sequence). The V and J ends lost 0 bases and 4 bases respectively, with 8 bases between them. Full variable domain (remainder filled in from reference TRBV15 and TRBJ2-3): DAMVIQNPRYQVTQFGKPVTLSCSQTLNHNVMYWYQQKSSQAPKLLFHYYDKDFNNEADTPDNFQSRRPNTSFCFLDIRSPGLGDTAMYLCATSRDGVPDTQYFGPGTRLTVL.